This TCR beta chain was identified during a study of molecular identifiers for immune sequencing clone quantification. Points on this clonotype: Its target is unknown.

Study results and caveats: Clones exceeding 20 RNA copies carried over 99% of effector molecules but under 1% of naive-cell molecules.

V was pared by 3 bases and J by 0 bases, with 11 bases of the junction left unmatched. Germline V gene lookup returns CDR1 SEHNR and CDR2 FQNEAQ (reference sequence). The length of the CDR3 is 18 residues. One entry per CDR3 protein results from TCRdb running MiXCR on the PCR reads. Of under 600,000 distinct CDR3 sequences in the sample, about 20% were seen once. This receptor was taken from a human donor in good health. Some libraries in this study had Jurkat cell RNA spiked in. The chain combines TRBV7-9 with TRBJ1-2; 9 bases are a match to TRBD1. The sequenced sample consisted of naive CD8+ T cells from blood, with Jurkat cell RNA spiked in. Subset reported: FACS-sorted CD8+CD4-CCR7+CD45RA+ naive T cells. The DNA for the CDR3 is TGTGCCAGCAGCTTTGCGATACAGGGGGCTTCCTCTAACTATGGCTACACCTTC. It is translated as CASSFAIQGASSNYGYTF. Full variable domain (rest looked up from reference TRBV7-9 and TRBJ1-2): DTGVSQNPRHKITKRGQNVTFRCDPISEHNRLYWYRQTLGQGPEFLTYFQNEAQLEKSRLLSDRFSAERPKGSFSTLEIQRTEQGDSAMYLCASSFAIQGASSNYGYTFGSGTRLTVV.